This TCR beta chain was identified in a study of blood T cells in healthy people across ages. A J-beta primer mix and a sample-barcoded 5' primer were used in a second PCR of about 7 to 12 cycles. Each CDR3 protein gets one entry after TCRdb re-called the 5' RACE reads with MiXCR. Among approximately 800,000 distinct CDR3 sequences listed, roughly 50% were seen once. The CDR3 has 15 residues. V was clipped by 4 bases and J by 4 bases; unmatched bases: 4. Germline CDR1 SGHNT, CDR2 YENEEA. Sequences were obtained from blood. J is TRBJ2-2 and V is TRBV11-3; TRBD1 matches at 9 bases. The receptor was derived from a man at least 80 years old in good health. CDR3 sequence reads: CASSSGTGSTGELFF. In DNA form, the CDR3 reads TGTGCCAGCAGCTCGGGGACAGGGAGCACCGGGGAGCTGTTTTTT.